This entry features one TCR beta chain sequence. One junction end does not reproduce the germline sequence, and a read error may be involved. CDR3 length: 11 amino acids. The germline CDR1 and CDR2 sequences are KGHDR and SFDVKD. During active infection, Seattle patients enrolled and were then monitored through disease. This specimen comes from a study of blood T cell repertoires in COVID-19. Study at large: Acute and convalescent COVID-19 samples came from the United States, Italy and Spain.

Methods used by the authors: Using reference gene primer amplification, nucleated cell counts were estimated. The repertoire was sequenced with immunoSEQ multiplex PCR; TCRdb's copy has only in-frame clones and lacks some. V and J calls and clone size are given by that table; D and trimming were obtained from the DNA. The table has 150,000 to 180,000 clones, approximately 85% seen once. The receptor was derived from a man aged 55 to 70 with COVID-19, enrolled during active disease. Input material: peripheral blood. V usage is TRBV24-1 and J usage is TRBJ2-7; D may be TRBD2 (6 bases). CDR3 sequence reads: CGPGVSYEQYF. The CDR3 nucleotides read TGCGGCCCGGGGGTCTCCTACGAGCAGTACTTC.